The T cell receptor beta chain described here comes from a study of T cell changes during pregnancy in multiple sclerosis. The data were produced by immunoSEQ multiplex PCR, yet TCRdb's version contains in-frame clones alone and is incomplete. The table has just over 65,000 clones, more than 80% seen once. The CDR3 has 16 residues. V shed 0 bases and J shed 2 bases, with 14 bases lying between them. Germline V lookup: CDR1 SGHKS, CDR2 YYEKEE (reference sequence). Sequenced here: peripheral blood, sampled in the second trimester of pregnancy. This clonotype was obtained from a female donor with multiple sclerosis, enrolled in a pregnancy study. This chain joins TRBV5-5 and TRBJ1-2; D unclear. The CDR3 DNA reads TGTGCCAGCAGCTTGGTAACAGAGGCGGGGAACTATGGCTACACCTTC. Its translation: CASSLVTEAGNYGYTF.